The 14 T cell receptor beta chains reported below all come from one sample, sequenced in a study of metastatic and nonmetastatic thyroid tumors. No treatment had been given to any patient before thyroid surgery. TCRdb called clones again from the PCR reads with MiXCR. This table holds some 19,000 clones, around 30% found once. The sample taken for sequencing was tumor tissue. All receptors derive from a female donor with papillary thyroid cancer or a benign thyroid nodule (not recorded which). Some clones in this sample may be carry-over from other donors' samples.

DNA of the CDR3: TGTGCCAGCAGCTTAAACCGTAACTCTGGGGCCAACGTCCTGACTTTC. Translating it yields CASSLNRNSGANVLTF. The chain employs TRBV11-1 and TRBJ2-6; D remains unclear. The CDR3 extends over 16 amino acids. With 2 bases removed from V and 0 bases from J, the gap between germline ends came to 8 bases. CDR1 is SGHAT and CDR2 is FQDESV in the germline V gene (reference sequence).

The chain recombines TRBV6-2 or TRBV6-3 with TRBJ2-7; no reliable D call. CDR3 length: 13 residues. Trimming took 4 bases from V and 2 from J, leaving 9 bases between them. Germline V CDR1 and CDR2: MNHEY, SVGEGT. The CDR3 region is CASSLDAPYEQYF. The CDR3 nucleotides read TGTGCCAGCAGTTTGGACGCTCCCTACGAGCAGTACTTC.

This clone was recorded at least ten times. With a much larger clone just one base away, this may be a read error. This sequence joins TRBV5-1 and TRBJ2-7; D possibly uses TRBD1 or TRBD2 (5 bases each). The CDR3 contains 13 residues. Trimming took off 4 bases at V and 7 bases at J, with 15 bases between the two ends. CDR1 SGHRS and CDR2 YFSETQ come from the germline V gene. CDR3: CASSRGPDVEQYF. Written as DNA, the CDR3 is TGCGCCAGCAGCCGGGGCCCCGACGTGGAGCAGTACTTC.

V usage is TRBV7-2 and J usage is TRBJ1-2; no firm D call. The CDR3 is 13 residues long. Germline CDR1 is SGHTA and CDR2 is FQGNSA. V lost 2 bases and J 5 bases, leaving 9 bases between the germline ends. The CDR3 region is CASSLRVQYGYTF. Written as DNA, the CDR3 is TGTGCCAGCAGCTTACGGGTTCAGTATGGCTACACCTTC.

This clone is labeled medium-sized. CDR3 in DNA: TGTGCCACAAGGTGGACAGGGAAAGCTTTCTTT. This translates into CATRWTGKAFF. This chain connects TRBV19 to TRBJ1-1, with 8 bases matching TRBD1. V lost 10 bases to trimming and J lost 9 bases; unmatched junction nucleotides: 7. Germline CDR1 reads LNHDA; CDR2 reads SQIVND (reference sequence). The CDR3 contains 11 residues.

This clone came up many times. V and J are TRBV5-1 and TRBJ2-1; 7 bases are shared with TRBD2. The CDR3 is 17 residues long. Germline V CDR1 and CDR2: SGHRS, YFSETQ. V was pared by 2 bases and J by 1 base, with 9 bases of the junction left unmatched. Here the CDR3 reads CASSFAGAPSSYNEQFF. CDR3 nucleotides: TGCGCCAGCAGCTTTGCGGGAGCCCCTAGTTCCTACAATGAGCAGTTCTTC.

This clone was recorded many times. This chain connects TRBV7-9 to TRBJ1-1; 9 bases line up with TRBD1. Per germline, CDR1 SEHNR and CDR2 FQNEAQ (reference sequence). The CDR3 extends over 15 amino acids. V dropped 4 bases and J dropped 2; count of bases not matched to a gene: 5. Here the CDR3 reads CASSSMGQGNTEAFF. The DNA for the CDR3 is TGTGCCAGCAGCTCAATGGGACAGGGCAACACTGAAGCTTTCTTT.

This clone was seen many times. The chain links TRBV6-1 to TRBJ1-6; D is uncertain. This CDR3 is 15 amino acids long. V dropped 8 bases and J dropped 9 bases, with 20 bases sitting between them. Germline V gives CDR1 MNHNS, CDR2 SASEGT. The CDR3 loop reads CASGVETVGSSPLHF. CDR3 bases: TGTGCCAGCGGTGTGGAGACGGTCGGGAGTTCACCCCTCCACTTT.

V is TRBV11-2 and J is TRBJ2-5; D unclear. V lost 0 bases and J 4 bases, leaving 3 bases between the germline ends. Germline V CDR1 and CDR2: SGHAT, FQNNGV. This CDR3 comprises 12 residues. CDR3 in amino acids: CASSLDRETQYF. The CDR3 nucleotides are TGTGCCAGCAGCTTAGATCGAGAGACCCAGTACTTC.

Ten or more counts support this clone. The V call is TRBV4-3, the J call TRBJ2-1, with 7 nucleotides matching TRBD1. The CDR3 is made up of 19 amino acids. V was clipped by 3 bases and J by 6 bases; unmatched bases: 20. The germline gives CDR1 LGHNA, CDR2 YSLEER. The CDR3 sequence is CASSQPQWVEGQLRNEQFF. The CDR3 DNA reads TGCGCCAGCAGCCAGCCCCAGTGGGTAGAGGGACAGCTTCGCAATGAGCAGTTCTTC.

In its sample, this clone ranks as medium-sized. V is TRBV3-1 and J is TRBJ2-1; possibly TRBD2 for D (7 bases). The V and J ends lost 3 bases and 6 bases respectively, with 12 bases between them. Germline assignment: CDR1 LGHDT and CDR2 YNNKEL (reference sequence). This CDR3 has 14 residues. The DNA for the CDR3 is TGTGCCAGCAGCCAGGGGGGGACATTCAATGAGCAGTTCTTC. It encodes CASSQGGTFNEQFF.

This clone was recorded many times. The chain couples TRBV5-1 to TRBJ2-2; D is undetermined. The CDR3 has 12 amino acids. V shed 6 bases and J shed 5 bases, with 8 bases lying between them. CDR1 is SGHRS and CDR2 is YFSETQ in the germline V gene. The CDR3 nucleotides read TGCGCCAGCACTCTAGGTACCGGGGAGCTGTTTTTT. It encodes CASTLGTGELFF.

Ten or more counts support this clone. The chain combines TRBV15 with TRBJ2-3; D is undetermined. V was trimmed by 2 bases and J by 2 bases, leaving 11 bases between them. Per germline, CDR1 LNHNV and CDR2 YYDKDF (reference sequence). The CDR3 is made up of 15 amino acids. In DNA form, the CDR3 reads TGTGCCACCAGCAGATCGAAGAGGTACACAGATACGCAGTATTTT. This sequence encodes CATSRSKRYTDTQYF.

This clone was seen ten or more times. The CDR3 nucleotides are TGTGCCAGCACTCCCGGGACAGGGTTCACTAATGAAAAACTGTTTTTT. It translates to CASTPGTGFTNEKLFF. The gene calls are TRBV28 and TRBJ1-4; 9 nucleotides match TRBD1. The trim removed 7 bases at V and 2 bases at J, leaving 8 bases unmatched. Germline V gene lookup returns CDR1 MDHEN and CDR2 SYDVKM. CDR3 size: 16 residues.